Listed below are T cell receptor beta chains from one sample, sequenced in a study of metastatic and nonmetastatic thyroid tumors. TCRdb reanalyzed the PCR reads with MiXCR. This table has 30,000 to 45,000 clones, roughly 28% appearing once. Sequenced sample: blood. The receptors originated from a male donor with papillary thyroid cancer or a benign thyroid nodule (not recorded which). Some clones in this sample may be carry-over from other donors' samples. The CDR3 runs from the conserved cysteine through the conserved F or W. The order of the fields is V gene, J gene, clone size, D gene, CDR3 DNA, CDR3 protein. D genes are given only for firm matches. The size entry is marked missing in some rows and otherwise reads once, few, many or a size class.

v_gene: TRBV27; j_gene: TRBJ1-5; abundance: .; d_gene: .; CDR3nt: TGTGCCAGCAGTTCGGGGGGGTGGTGGGCGAGGGGCAGCAATCAGCCCCAGCATTTT; CDR3aa: CASSSGGWWARGSNQPQHF
v_gene: TRBV14; j_gene: TRBJ2-6; abundance: .; d_gene: .; CDR3nt: TGTGCCAGCAGCCCCTCAACTGCAGGGCCTGGGGCCAACGTCCTGACTTTC; CDR3aa: CASSPSTAGPGANVLTF
v_gene: TRBV12-3/TRBV12-4; j_gene: TRBJ2-3; abundance: .; d_gene: TRBD1; CDR3nt: TGTGCCAGCAGCCGCCTCCAGGGGGGCACAGATACGCAGTATTTT; CDR3aa: CASSRLQGGTDTQYF
v_gene: TRBV20-1; j_gene: TRBJ2-7; abundance: .; d_gene: .; CDR3nt: TGCAGTGCTAGAGACGGCGGAGGGGGCTCCTACGAGCAGTACTTC; CDR3aa: CSARDGGGGSYEQYF
v_gene: TRBV15; j_gene: TRBJ2-7; abundance: .; d_gene: TRBD1; CDR3nt: TGTGCCACCAGCAACCACAGGACAGGGATCGGTCTCGAGCAGTACTTC; CDR3aa: CATSNHRTGIGLEQYF
v_gene: TRBV5-4; j_gene: TRBJ2-7; abundance: many; d_gene: TRBD1; CDR3nt: TGTGCCAGCAGCTTGGCCGTAACAGGGGTTTACGAGCAGTACTTC; CDR3aa: CASSLAVTGVYEQYF
v_gene: TRBV19; j_gene: TRBJ1-1; abundance: .; d_gene: .; CDR3nt: TGTGCCAGTAGTGCAGCGGGTAACACTGAAGCTTTCTTT; CDR3aa: CASSAAGNTEAFF
v_gene: TRBV27; j_gene: TRBJ1-6; abundance: many; d_gene: .; CDR3nt: TGTGCCAGCAGTCCCCAGAGGAATTCACCCCTCCACTTT; CDR3aa: CASSPQRNSPLHF
v_gene: TRBV19; j_gene: TRBJ2-5; abundance: few; d_gene: .; CDR3nt: TGTGCCAGTAGTATTGGTGACAGGCCCCCTCAAGAGACCCAGTACTTC; CDR3aa: CASSIGDRPPQETQYF
v_gene: TRBV11-2; j_gene: TRBJ1-4; abundance: .; d_gene: .; CDR3nt: TGTGCCAGCAGCTTAGATCGGGGGGAAAAACTGTTTTTT; CDR3aa: CASSLDRGEKLFF
v_gene: TRBV15; j_gene: TRBJ2-3; abundance: many; d_gene: .; CDR3nt: TGTGCCACCAGCACCATTGGCGGGAAAGCTGATACGCAGTATTTT; CDR3aa: CATSTIGGKADTQYF
v_gene: TRBV6-2/TRBV6-3; j_gene: TRBJ2-3; abundance: .; d_gene: .; CDR3nt: TGTGCCAGCAGTTCTAGTAGCACAGATACGCAGTATTTT; CDR3aa: CASSSSSTDTQYF
v_gene: TRBV2; j_gene: TRBJ1-1; abundance: few; d_gene: .; CDR3nt: TGTGCCAGCGGATTTCACACTGAAGCTTTCTTT; CDR3aa: CASGFHTEAFF
v_gene: TRBV20-1; j_gene: TRBJ2-5; abundance: .; d_gene: .; CDR3nt: TGCAGTGCTCGTCCCGTGTTGGACTGGTCCCAAGAGACCCAGTACTTC; CDR3aa: CSARPVLDWSQETQYF
v_gene: TRBV6-5; j_gene: TRBJ1-1; abundance: few; d_gene: .; CDR3nt: TGTGCCAGCAGTTACTCAGGGGTCGGCACTGAAGCTTTCTTT; CDR3aa: CASSYSGVGTEAFF
v_gene: TRBV10-3; j_gene: TRBJ1-1; abundance: many; d_gene: .; CDR3nt: TGTGCCATCAGTACAGGGTATGGCACTGAAGCTTTCTTT; CDR3aa: CAISTGYGTEAFF
v_gene: TRBV28; j_gene: TRBJ2-5; abundance: .; d_gene: .; CDR3nt: TGTGCCAGCAGGGCGGAGGAGACCCAGTACTTC; CDR3aa: CASRAEETQYF
v_gene: TRBV5-1; j_gene: TRBJ2-1; abundance: once; d_gene: .; CDR3nt: TGCGCCAGCAGCTTGGGGCCGAACAATGAGCAGTTCTTC; CDR3aa: CASSLGPNNEQFF
v_gene: TRBV15; j_gene: TRBJ2-7; abundance: few; d_gene: .; CDR3nt: TGTGCCACCAGCAGAGAGGCGGGGAACGAGCAGTACTTC; CDR3aa: CATSREAGNEQYF
v_gene: TRBV10-1; j_gene: TRBJ2-5; abundance: .; d_gene: TRBD2; CDR3nt: TGCGCCAGCAGTGAGTTCGCGGGAGAGGAGACCCAGTACTTC; CDR3aa: CASSEFAGEETQYF
v_gene: TRBV2; j_gene: TRBJ2-2; abundance: few; d_gene: .; CDR3nt: TGTGCCAGCAGGGGGTCGGGCGAGATCGGGGAGCTGTTTTTT; CDR3aa: CASRGSGEIGELFF
v_gene: TRBV20-1; j_gene: TRBJ2-2; abundance: .; d_gene: TRBD2; CDR3nt: TGCAGTGCTAGAGATAGTGCGGGAGGGCCGGTCACCTGGGAGCTGTTTTTT; CDR3aa: CSARDSAGGPVTWELFF
v_gene: TRBV18; j_gene: TRBJ1-2; abundance: .; d_gene: TRBD1; CDR3nt: TGTGCCAGCTCACCAGGAACAGGGGACGGATATGGCTACACCTTC; CDR3aa: CASSPGTGDGYGYTF
v_gene: TRBV7-9; j_gene: TRBJ1-3; abundance: .; d_gene: TRBD1; CDR3nt: TGTGCCAGCAGCTTCGGACAGGAGGCTGGAAACACCATATATTTT; CDR3aa: CASSFGQEAGNTIYF
v_gene: TRBV4-2; j_gene: TRBJ2-1; abundance: .; d_gene: .; CDR3nt: TGTGCCAGCAGCCAAGTAGCCGACAATGAGCAGTTCTTC; CDR3aa: CASSQVADNEQFF
v_gene: TRBV20-1; j_gene: TRBJ2-3; abundance: .; d_gene: .; CDR3nt: TGCAGTGCTAGAGACAGGGGTGGCACAGATACGCAGTATTTT; CDR3aa: CSARDRGGTDTQYF
v_gene: TRBV28; j_gene: TRBJ2-7; abundance: .; d_gene: TRBD1; CDR3nt: TGTGCCAGCAGTACACAGGGGGCTTCCTACGAGCAGTACTTC; CDR3aa: CASSTQGASYEQYF
v_gene: TRBV3-1; j_gene: TRBJ1-2; abundance: .; d_gene: .; CDR3nt: TGTGCCAGCAGCCAAGACGGCGGTCCCTATGGCTACACCTTC; CDR3aa: CASSQDGGPYGYTF